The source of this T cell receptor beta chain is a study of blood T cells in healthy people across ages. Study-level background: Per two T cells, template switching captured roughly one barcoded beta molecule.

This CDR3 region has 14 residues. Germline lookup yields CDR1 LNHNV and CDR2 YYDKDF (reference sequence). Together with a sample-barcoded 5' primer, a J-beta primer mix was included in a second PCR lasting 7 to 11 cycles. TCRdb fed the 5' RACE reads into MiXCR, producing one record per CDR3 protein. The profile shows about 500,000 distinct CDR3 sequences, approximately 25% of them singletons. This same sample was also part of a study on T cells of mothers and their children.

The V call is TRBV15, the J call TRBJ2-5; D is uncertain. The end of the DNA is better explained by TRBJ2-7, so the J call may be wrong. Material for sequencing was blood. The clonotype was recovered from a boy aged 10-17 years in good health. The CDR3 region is CATSRERQAAEQYF. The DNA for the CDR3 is TGTGCCACCAGCAGAGAAAGGCAGGCAGCCGAGCAGTACTTC.